Listed here is a single T cell receptor beta chain. The target antigen is unknown. These data belong to a study of shared clonotypes between healthy human individuals. Across the study: Each donor's CD4 naive and CD4 memory cells filled three plates apiece, CD8 naive two, and CD8 memory one. Study-level findings and limits: As a rule, naive subsets had a larger estimated richness than memory subsets. Generation probabilities were higher for clonotypes shared across all four sorted-subset donors than for unshared ones.

Naive-designated CD8 cells lacked CD45RO, were positively enriched for CCR7, and omitted terminally differentiated effector memory CD45RA+ cells. The CDR3 runs 14 residues. V lost 7 bases, J lost 3 bases, and 16 bases lay in between. Germline V gene sequence: CDR1 SQVTM, CDR2 ANQGSEA. Several immunoSEQ 96-well plates shared each subset's DNA, each plate a replicate. TCRdb's table, derived via immunoSEQ multiplex PCR, lists solely in-frame clones and lacks some. Altogether roughly 1,800,000 clones are present, roughly 95% being singletons, with the ten largest covering less than 1.5%. Sequencing used naive CD8+ T cells sorted from blood. The rearrangement uses TRBV29-1 and TRBJ2-1, with D possibly being TRBD2 (5 bases). The receptor was isolated from a man aged 18 to 29 in good health. CDR3 protein: CSAIVLGSYNEQFF. The DNA of the CDR3 is TGCAGCGCCATAGTCCTTGGGAGCTACAATGAGCAGTTCTTC.